This T cell receptor beta chain was recorded in a study of vaccination effects on CD4 cells after COVID-19. General study findings and limits: Sampling in the study covered few convalescent patients and included no early post-infection timepoints.

Following 10 days of culture, CD4+ T cells were isolated. The vaccine given was either BNT162b2 or mRNA-1273, in two doses. Remarks on this clone: What it binds is not known.

The repertoire was sequenced with immunoSEQ multiplex PCR; TCRdb's copy has only in-frame clones and lacks some. Of about 73,000 clones in the sample, around 70% were seen once. The germline V gene has CDR1 SGDLS and CDR2 YYNGEE. CDR3 size: 19 residues. After removal of 4 bases from V and 0 bases from J, the junction contained 17 bases not matched to a gene. The chain couples TRBV9 to TRBJ2-5; 8 bases are shared with TRBD2. The receptor was isolated from a human donor who received a COVID-19 vaccine. The sample here was CD4+ T cells from PBMCs cultured without peptide, taken after COVID-19 vaccination. CDR3 DNA sequence: TGTGCCAGCAGCCCCCATCCCTCAGCGGGGGAGCGATACCAAGAGACCCAGTACTTC. Protein product: CASSPHPSAGERYQETQYF.